The 27 T cell receptor beta chains listed next were all sequenced from one sample in a study of regulatory and conventional T cells in RAG deficiency. Produced via immunoSEQ multiplex PCR; TCRdb's table is partial and in-frame only. The sample shows 34,000 or so clones, roughly 90% of them seen only once. This same sample was also part of a study on regulatory T cells. This second report adds: Primers: 52 TRBV forward and 13 TRBJ reverse.

Sequencing was carried out using CD8+ T cells sorted from blood. These receptors all stem from a human donor in good health.

The chain combines TRBV11-2 with TRBJ2-7; 7 nucleotides line up with TRBD2. Trimming at V came to 0 bases and at J to 3 bases, leaving 8 bases not matched to a gene. The CDR3 extends over 16 amino acids. Germline values: CDR1 SGHAT, CDR2 FQNNGV. CDR3 in DNA: TGTGCCAGCAGCTTAGAGTGGTCGGGGGGATACTACGAGCAGTACTTC. Amino acids: CASSLEWSGGYYEQYF.

This chain joins TRBV4-1 and TRBJ2-5; TRBD1 aligns across 12 bases. The DNA end is a closer match to TRBJ2-7, so the J assignment may be wrong. The CDR3 covers 20 residues. Germline assignment: CDR1 MGHRA and CDR2 YSYEKL. In nucleotides, the CDR3 is TGCGCCAGCAGCCAAGAGCCGGGACAGGGGGCTGGTACCCAACACTACGAGCAGTACTTC. As protein: CASSQEPGQGAGTQHYEQYF.

The J gene is TRBJ1-1, the V gene TRBV19; D not resolved. The CDR3 has 13 amino acids. V lost 8 bases, J lost 6 bases, and 16 bases lay in between. Germline V gives CDR1 LNHDA, CDR2 SQIVND (reference sequence). The CDR3 DNA reads TGTGCCAGTCACCCCTGGGAGGACCCTGAAGCTTTCTTT. As protein: CASHPWEDPEAFF.

This clone was seen just once. The V and J genes are TRBV25-1 and TRBJ1-1, with D perhaps matching TRBD1 (6 bases). The ends were cut back, 5 bases at V and 5 bases at J, with 9 bases in the middle. CDR3 length equals 12 residues. Germline V lookup: CDR1 MGHDK, CDR2 SYGVNS. The CDR3 DNA is TGTGCCAGCAGTCAGGGGAGAACTGAAGCTTTCTTT. Translating gives CASSQGRTEAFF.

The CDR3 is CASSLIARDEQFF. CDR3 bases: TGTGCCAGCAGCTTGATAGCGAGGGATGAGCAGTTCTTC. The J gene is TRBJ2-1, the V gene TRBV7-9, with a possible D match to TRBD2 (5 bases). Germline-derived CDR1 and CDR2 are SEHNR and FQNEAQ (reference sequence). Trimming removed 3 bases at V and 8 bases at J, with 11 bases between. The CDR3 length is 13 residues.

The chain is built from TRBV5-8 and TRBJ2-1, with TRBD2 matching over 9 bases. The CDR3 is 17 amino acids. Germline V gene lookup returns CDR1 SGHTS and CDR2 YDEGEE. The J segment lost 1 base and the V segment lost 3 bases, leaving 8 bases of the junction unmatched. CDR3: CASSSVAGEVSYNEQFF. CDR3 DNA: TGTGCCAGCAGCTCCGTAGCGGGAGAGGTATCCTACAATGAGCAGTTCTTC. Supplemented by reference TRBV5-8 and TRBJ2-1, the full variable domain reads EAGVTQSPTHLIKTRGQQATLRCSPISGHTSVYWYQQALGLGLQFLLWYDEGEERNRGNFPPRFSGRQFPNYSSELNVNALELEDSALYLCASSSVAGEVSYNEQFFGPGTRLTVL.

The chain employs TRBV20-1 and TRBJ2-7; no firm D call. CDR1 and CDR2 from the germline V gene are DFQATT and SNEGSKA (reference sequence). V lost 3 bases, J lost 3 bases, and 6 bases lay in between. This CDR3 has 11 amino acids. The CDR3 DNA sequence: TGCAGTGCTAGTTCGGACTACGAGCAGTACTTC. It translates to CSASSDYEQYF.

The chain recombines TRBV7-3 with TRBJ2-5; the match to TRBD1 covers 9 bases. This CDR3 is 17 amino acids long. CDR1 and CDR2 from the germline V gene are SGHTA and FQGTGA. The ends lost 1 base at V and 5 bases at J; junction bases unmatched: 11. CDR3 sequence: CASSLIGGTGPFETQYF. CDR3 nucleotide sequence: TGTGCCAGCAGCTTAATAGGCGGGACAGGGCCTTTCGAGACCCAGTACTTC.

The chain links TRBV2 to TRBJ2-3, with 7 bases identical to TRBD2. The CDR3 runs 15 residues. V lost 3 bases and J lost 0; bases outside the gene matches: 3. Germline V gives CDR1 SNHLY, CDR2 FYNNEI. CDR3 amino acids: CASSEQGGSTDTQYF. The DNA of the CDR3 is TGTGCCAGCAGTGAGCAGGGAGGGAGCACAGATACGCAGTATTTT.

A word on this clone: A much larger clone lies one base from this, so it may be a read error. J is TRBJ2-1 and V is TRBV6-1, with 11 bases identical to TRBD2. The germline V gene has CDR1 MNHNS and CDR2 SASEGT. Germline trimming cut 9 bases from V and 8 bases from J; bases unmatched to any gene: 9. The CDR3 sequence is 14 residues long. Written as DNA, the CDR3 is TGTGCCAGTAAAATAGCGGGGGGGGCCGATGAGCAGTTCTTC. Amino acid sequence: CASKIAGGADEQFF.

The rearrangement uses TRBV4-1 and TRBJ2-5; the D gene is possibly TRBD2 (5 bases). The DNA end is more similar to TRBJ2-7, so the J call may be wrong. This CDR3 comprises 14 residues. CDR1 is MGHRA, CDR2 YSYEKL, per germline. CDR3 nucleotide sequence: TGCGCCAGCAGCCAGGGCCGGGGCTCCTACGAGCAGTACTTC. As protein: CASSQGRGSYEQYF.

The chain recombines TRBV6-1 with TRBJ1-1; the D gene is possibly TRBD1 (5 bases). Germline-derived CDR1 and CDR2 are MNHNS and SASEGT. This CDR3 is 13 amino acids long. V was trimmed by 6 bases and J by 1 base, leaving 9 bases between them. The CDR3 region is CASSGGSNTEAFF. The CDR3 DNA is TGTGCCAGCAGCGGGGGTTCGAACACTGAAGCTTTCTTT.

The chain employs TRBV30 and TRBJ2-7, with D uncertain. With 0 bases removed from V and 5 bases from J, the gap between germline ends came to 11 bases. This CDR3 spans 13 amino acids. Germline CDR1 reads GTSNPN; CDR2 reads SVGIG (reference sequence). CDR3 in DNA: TGTGCCTGGAGTGTATCCCCCACCCACGAGCAGTACTTC. As protein: CAWSVSPTHEQYF.

This clone was detected only once. The chain uses TRBV11-2 and TRBJ2-5; 9 bases align to TRBD2. Unmatched junction bases numbered 4, after V lost 2 bases and J lost 0 bases. CDR3 size: 16 residues. Looked up from germline, CDR1 is SGHAT and CDR2 is FQNNGV. DNA of the CDR3: TGTGCCAGCAGCTTAAGTAGCGGGGGACACCAAGAGACCCAGTACTTC. Translation gives CASSLSSGGHQETQYF.

In its sample, this clone was seen a few times. The chain couples TRBV15 to TRBJ1-6, with a possible D match to TRBD1 (6 bases). The CDR3 sequence is 15 residues long. Germline V gene lookup returns CDR1 LNHNV and CDR2 YYDKDF (reference sequence). V was cut by 3 bases and J by 7 bases, with 13 bases left in between. The CDR3 is CATSSETGVNSPLHF. For the CDR3, the DNA is TGTGCCACCAGCAGTGAGACAGGAGTAAATTCACCCCTCCACTTT.

The genes are TRBV7-6 and TRBJ1-4; no firm D call. Trimming left V 3 bases short and J 1 base short, with 6 bases between. The CDR3 covers 14 residues. Germline V gene data show CDR1 as SGHVS and CDR2 as FNYEAQ. CDR3 nucleotide sequence: TGTGCCAGCAGCTTTTCAAGAACTAATGAAAAACTGTTTTTT. This gives the protein CASSFSRTNEKLFF.

Written as DNA, the CDR3 is TGCAGCGTTGTCTGGGGGGCAGGCTACACCTTC. Amino acid sequence: CSVVWGAGYTF. J is TRBJ1-2 and V is TRBV29-1, with D possibly being TRBD1 (6 bases). The CDR3 contains 11 residues. Germline V lookup: CDR1 SQVTM, CDR2 ANQGSEA. Trimming pared 4 bases from V and 8 bases from J, leaving 11 bases between.

This chain uses TRBV30 with TRBJ1-4; D gene ambiguous. The V end lost 2 bases, the J end lost 5 bases, and 12 bases lay between the germline ends. From germline, CDR1 is GTSNPN and CDR2 SVGIG (reference sequence). The CDR3 contains 14 residues. The CDR3 region is CAWSSMELNEKLFF. Here the CDR3 DNA reads TGTGCCTGGAGTTCTATGGAATTAAATGAAAAACTGTTTTTT.

This chain links TRBV7-9 with TRBJ2-2; 9 nucleotides line up with TRBD1. The germline V gene has CDR1 SEHNR and CDR2 FQNEAQ (reference sequence). The CDR3 extends over 16 amino acids. V trimming: 2 bases; J trimming: 6 bases; junction bases outside the gene matches: 7. The CDR3 here is CASSLPRTGASGELFF. CDR3 in DNA: TGTGCCAGCAGCTTACCCAGGACAGGGGCGTCCGGGGAGCTGTTTTTT.

A single count supports this clone. The chain combines TRBV14 with TRBJ2-5; 7 bases align to TRBD2. The germline V gene encodes CDR1 SGHDN and CDR2 FVKESK. The CDR3 loop spans 16 amino acids. V shed 4 bases, J shed 2 bases, and the junction held 10 bases outside the gene matches. The CDR3 sequence: CASSPGTIEAQETQYF. CDR3 bases: TGTGCCAGCAGCCCGGGGACTATAGAGGCACAAGAGACCCAGTACTTC.

V and J are TRBV7-2 and TRBJ1-2; 7 bases are shared with TRBD1. V lost 3 bases to trimming and J lost 4 bases; unmatched junction nucleotides: 5. Germline V lookup: CDR1 SGHTA, CDR2 FQGNSA. The CDR3 covers 14 residues. Here the CDR3 reads CASSLGTASYGYTF. DNA of the CDR3: TGTGCCAGCAGCTTGGGGACAGCCTCCTATGGCTACACCTTC.

The chain employs TRBV27 and TRBJ2-7; D uncertain. The V end was cut by 5 bases, the J end by 4 bases, with 9 bases between. CDR3 length: 12 residues. Germline assignment: CDR1 MNHEY and CDR2 SMNVEV (reference sequence). CDR3: CASSIDGYEQYF. In DNA form, the CDR3 reads TGTGCCAGCAGTATAGACGGTTACGAGCAGTACTTC.

The chain has TRBV19 and TRBJ1-5, with 10 bases fitting TRBD1. The germline V gene has CDR1 LNHDA and CDR2 SQIVND (reference sequence). There are 17 residues in the CDR3. V shed 4 bases and J 6 bases; nucleotides not matched to a gene: 12. The CDR3 sequence: CASSTGQGVLLFQPQHF. In nucleotides, the CDR3 is TGTGCCAGTAGTACCGGACAGGGGGTATTGCTGTTTCAGCCCCAGCATTTT.

The chain couples TRBV28 to TRBJ1-1; D perhaps matches TRBD1 (5 bases). Germline values: CDR1 MDHEN, CDR2 SYDVKM. The V end lost 2 bases, the J end lost 3 bases, and 10 bases lay between the germline ends. The CDR3 has 14 residues. The CDR3 DNA reads as TGTGCCAGCAGTTTACCGGGACGGTACACTGAAGCTTTCTTT. This gives the protein CASSLPGRYTEAFF.

As to this clone: Given the absence of the conserved phenylalanine or tryptophan at the CDR3 end, a read error is likely. The J gene is TRBJ2-7, the V gene TRBV28; D call uncertain. Trimming left V 3 bases short and J 5 bases short, with 5 bases between. Germline V lookup: CDR1 MDHEN, CDR2 SYDVKM. This CDR3 is 11 amino acids long. This chain's CDR3 is CASSLWDEQYL. CDR3 nucleotide sequence: TGTGCCAGCAGTTTGTGGGACGAGCAGTACCTC.

This clone was counted between two and nine times. This chain links TRBV30 with TRBJ1-2, with a possible D match to TRBD1 (5 bases). Germline lookup yields CDR1 GTSNPN and CDR2 SVGIG (reference sequence). The V gene lost 5 bases and the J gene lost 8 bases, with 9 bases spanning the gap. This CDR3 has 10 residues. DNA of the CDR3: TGTGCCTGGGGGGGGATAGGCTACACCTTC. Translated: CAWGGIGYTF.

There are a few counts of this clone. The chain uses TRBV5-5 and TRBJ1-5; D might be TRBD1 (5 bases). The ends were cut back, 2 bases at V and 7 bases at J, with 13 bases in the middle. CDR3 size: 14 residues. Germline V gene lookup returns CDR1 SGHKS and CDR2 YYEKEE (reference sequence). The DNA of the CDR3 is TGTGCCAGCAGCTTTAGGGACGGTCGGCAGCCCCAGCATTTT. As protein: CASSFRDGRQPQHF.